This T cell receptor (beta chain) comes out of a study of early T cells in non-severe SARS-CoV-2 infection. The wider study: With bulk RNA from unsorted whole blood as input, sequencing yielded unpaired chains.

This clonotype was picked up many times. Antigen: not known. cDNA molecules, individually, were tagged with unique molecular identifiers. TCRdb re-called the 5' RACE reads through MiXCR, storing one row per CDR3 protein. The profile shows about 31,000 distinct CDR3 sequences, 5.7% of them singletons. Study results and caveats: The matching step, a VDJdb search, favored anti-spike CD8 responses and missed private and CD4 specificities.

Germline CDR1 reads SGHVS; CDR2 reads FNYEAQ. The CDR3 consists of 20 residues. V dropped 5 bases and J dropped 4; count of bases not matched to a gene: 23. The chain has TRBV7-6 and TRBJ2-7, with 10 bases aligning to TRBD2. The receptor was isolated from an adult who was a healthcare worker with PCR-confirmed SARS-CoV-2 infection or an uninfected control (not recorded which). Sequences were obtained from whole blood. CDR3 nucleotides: TGTGCCAGCAGCCTCGGGCTAGCGGGAGCCCAGTCCCACCTGTCGTACGAGCAGTACTTC. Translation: CASSLGLAGAQSHLSYEQYF.